The 25 T cell receptor beta chains in this list originate from one sample, sequenced in a study of tumor-infiltrating lymphocytes in primary liver carcinoma. From unsorted bulk tissue weighing about 17-30 mg, DNA and RNA were co-extracted. TCR beta cDNA was prepared out of about 530 ng total RNA by means of a constant-region primer. Each TCR beta library was derived from three nested multiplex PCR rounds that employed slightly modified ARM-PCR. Use of TRBV1-TRBV30 forward primers with a C-beta reverse primer characterized the first two PCR rounds, which lasted roughly 11 cycles each. MiXCR, run by TCRdb on the multiplex PCR reads, gives a single entry per CDR3 protein. The sample consists of fewer than 150,000 distinct CDR3 sequences, 50% to 65% of them appearing once. The specimen was liver tumor tissue from sampling region 1. The sample's subset: tumor region T1, superior pole. The receptors come from a woman aged 55-70 years with primary liver carcinoma and hepatitis B virus infection.

Concerning this clonotype: At one end, the junction sequence differs from germline, possibly due to a read error. The J gene is TRBJ2-5, the V gene TRBV5-1, with D tentatively TRBD1 (5 bases). The CDR3 consists of 13 residues. Germline CDR1 reads SGHRS; CDR2 reads YFSETQ. The CDR3 loop is CASSLGQQETHYF. Written as DNA, the CDR3 is TGCGCCAGCAGCTTGGGACAGCAAGAGACCCACTACTTC.

The chain is built from TRBV28 and TRBJ2-7; 9 bases match TRBD2. Germline V gene sequence: CDR1 MDHEN, CDR2 SYDVKM. The CDR3 runs to 14 residues. With 4 bases clipped from V and 8 bases from J, the junction kept 9 bases outside the gene matches. The CDR3 nucleotides read TGTGCCAGCAGTTATAACCTAGCGGGACGCAAGCAGTACTTC. This translates into CASSYNLAGRKQYF.

The V gene is TRBV9, the J gene TRBJ2-2; D is possibly TRBD1 or TRBD2 (5 bases each). This CDR3 is 17 amino acids long. V lost 0 bases and J lost 4, with 16 bases in between. The germline V gene encodes CDR1 SGDLS and CDR2 YYNGEE. CDR3 amino acids: CASSVASRVRGTGELFF. The CDR3 nucleotides are TGTGCCAGCAGCGTAGCTTCCCGGGTGAGGGGCACCGGGGAGCTGTTTTTT.

Details on this clonotype: No conserved phenylalanine or tryptophan ends this CDR3, so it is likely a read error. The gene calls are TRBV11-3 and TRBJ2-4, with 8 bases that match TRBD1. CDR1 and CDR2 from the germline V gene are SGHNT and YENEEA. The ends lost 5 bases at V and 1 base at J; junction bases unmatched: 7. The CDR3 contains 16 residues. CDR3 in DNA: TGTGCCAGCAGCCCTCGGACAGGGCCGGCCAAAAACATTCAGTACCTC. It encodes CASSPRTGPAKNIQYL.

A note on this clonotype: This sequence may be a read error, since a much larger clone differs from it by one base. The chain joins TRBV29-1 to TRBJ2-7, with 7 bases matching TRBD2. The germline gives CDR1 SQVTM, CDR2 ANQGSEA. J gave up 4 bases and V 4 bases, and 13 bases lay outside the gene matches. The CDR3 loop spans 15 amino acids. CDR3 region: CSVGDLASGLYEQYF. The CDR3 DNA is TGCAGCGTTGGAGATTTGGCTAGCGGACTTTACGAGCAGTACTTC.

The table lists this clonotype with a few counts. This may be a read error, as it is one base from a much larger clone. This sequence joins TRBV12-5 and TRBJ2-1; 7 nucleotides agree with TRBD2. Germline CDR1 is LGHNT and CDR2 is FRNRAP. The CDR3 has 17 amino acids. CDR3 loop: CASGPWGGAGFHNEQLF. The CDR3 region has the DNA TGTGCTAGTGGTCCGTGGGGAGGAGCGGGATTCCACAATGAGCAGCTCTTC.

The chain is built from TRBV5-1 and TRBJ2-3; the match to TRBD2 covers 8 bases. Germline-derived CDR1 and CDR2 are SGHRS and YFSETQ. The V segment lost 0 bases and the J segment 6 bases; nucleotides outside the gene matches: 6. The CDR3 has 15 residues. CDR3 DNA sequence: TGCGCCAGCAGCTTGGCTAGCGGGCCTGGGGATACGCAGTATTTT. Translated, it gives CASSLASGPGDTQYF.

This clonotype was counted only a few times. A much larger clone differs by one base, so this may be a read error. Here the CDR3 DNA reads TGTGCCAGCAGTTTACTGAGGCCCAGGGGCGAGACCCAGTACTTC. This gives the protein CASSLLRPRGETQYF. V usage is TRBV28 and J usage is TRBJ2-5; the D gene is possibly TRBD1 (6 bases). The CDR3 contains 15 residues. In germline, CDR1 is MDHEN, CDR2 SYDVKM. V lost 2 bases, J lost 5 bases, and 15 bases lay in between.

In regard to this clonotype: A read error may be the cause here, since a much bigger clone is one base away. The chain joins TRBV6-5 to TRBJ2-3; TRBD2 agrees at 8 bases. The junction had 10 bases not matched to a gene; V was cut back by 6 bases and J by 2 bases. Germline values: CDR1 MNHEY, CDR2 SVGAGI. This CDR3 has 16 amino acids. The CDR3 reads CASSLYPTSDTDTQYF. CDR3 nucleotides: TGTGCCAGCAGCCTATACCCGACTAGCGACACAGATACGCAGTATTTT.

The V and J genes are TRBV11-2 and TRBJ2-1; D might be TRBD2 (5 bases). V was clipped by 2 bases and J by 10 bases, with 15 bases between them. The CDR3 consists of 14 residues. Germline V CDR1 and CDR2: SGHAT, FQNNGV. The CDR3 DNA follows: TGTGCCAGCAGCTTATTAGCGAGGAAAGGGGAGCAGTTCTTC. Protein: CASSLLARKGEQFF. The full variable domain, rest sourced from reference TRBV11-2 and TRBJ2-1, is EAGVAQSPRYKIIEKRQSVAFWCNPISGHATLYWYQQILGQGPKLLIQFQNNGVVDDSQLPKDRFSAERLKGVDSTLKIQPAKLEDSAVYLCASSLLARKGEQFFGPGTRLTVL.

With regard to this clonotype: The conserved final phenylalanine or tryptophan is absent from the CDR3, which likely points to a read error. V usage is TRBV11-2 and J usage is TRBJ2-2; D tentatively reads TRBD1 or TRBD2 (5 bases each). Looked up from germline, CDR1 is SGHAT and CDR2 is FQNNGV. This CDR3 is 12 amino acids long. V lost 8 bases, J lost 5 bases, and 9 bases lay in between. CDR3 protein: CASGDGTGELFC. CDR3 nucleotides: TGTGCCAGCGGGGACGGAACCGGGGAGCTGTTTTGT.

About this clonotype itself: Possible read error: a much larger clone is one base away. J is TRBJ2-4 and V is TRBV6-5; D gene unclear. Trimming shortened V by 10 bases and J by 2 bases, and 15 bases separated the two germline ends. The CDR3 has 14 amino acids. Germline V lookup: CDR1 MNHEY, CDR2 SVGAGI. CDR3: CAISRQGTKNIQYF. The CDR3 DNA reads TGTGCCATCAGCCGACAAGGAACCAAAAACATTCAGTACTTC.

Regarding this clonotype: A read error is possible here, since a much larger clone lies one base away. This likely comes from a read error, as the CDR3 has no conserved phenylalanine or tryptophan at its end. The chain carries TRBV4-2 and TRBJ2-7; D remains unclear. Germline CDR1 LGHNA, CDR2 YNFKEQ. The CDR3 is 14 amino acids. The ends were cut back, 2 bases at V and 5 bases at J, with 13 bases in the middle. CDR3 sequence (DNA): TGTGCCAGCAGCCAATCGGCAATTAACGACGAGCAGTACATC. This sequence encodes CASSQSAINDEQYI.

Of note for this clonotype: The CDR3 carries no conserved terminal phenylalanine or tryptophan, so it likely arises from a read error. It is unclear where the CDR3 begins or ends on the DNA, so no DNA is shown, and the CDR3 is as TCRdb lists it. The gene calls are TRBV10-3 and TRBJ2-2; no check of the table's D call, TRBD1, against the DNA was made. A total of 14 residues make up the CDR3, ends included. Per the germline V gene, CDR1 is ENHRY and CDR2 is SYGVKD. Here the CDR3 reads CAISESRGPGEPFL.

This rearrangement joins TRBV11-2 to TRBJ2-1; D unresolved. The ends were cut back, 3 bases at V and 15 bases at J, with 30 bases in the middle. The CDR3 contains 17 residues. Germline-derived CDR1 and CDR2 are SGHAT and FQNNGV. CDR3 nucleotide sequence: TGTGCCAGCAGCTTTACCCCACAGAGGAGCTCCTACAATGATCGGTTCTTC. As protein: CASSFTPQRSSYNDRFF.

A remark on this clonotype: This may be a read error, as it is one base from a much larger clone. The chain recombines TRBV29-1 with TRBJ2-7, with D possibly matching TRBD2 (5 bases). CDR1 SQVTM and CDR2 ANQGSEA come from the germline V gene. V shed 7 bases and J shed 6 bases, with 16 bases lying between them. This CDR3 spans 12 amino acids. The CDR3 coding sequence is TGCAGCGGGGCTAGCCGGAGTCTCGAGCAGTACTTC. It is translated as CSGASRSLEQYF.

To note about this clonotype: The limits of the CDR3 on the DNA are not certain, so only TCRdb's listed CDR3 is given. This rearrangement joins TRBV30 to TRBJ1-2; the DNA was not compared with TRBD1, the D call given in the table. The germline CDR1 and CDR2 sequences are GTSNPN and SVGIG (reference sequence). The CDR3 region is 12 residues in length, termini included. CDR3 sequence: CAWGAGTVGYTF.

The chain joins TRBV7-3 to TRBJ2-6; 10 bases match TRBD1. CDR1 and CDR2 (germline): SGHTA, FQGTGA. The CDR3 covers 16 residues. V shed 6 bases and J 2 bases; nucleotides not matched to a gene: 4. The CDR3 nucleotides read TGTGCCAGCAGTTATGGGACAGGGGCTGGGGCCAACGTCCTGACTTTC. Translation: CASSYGTGAGANVLTF. Combining the CDR3 with reference TRBV7-3 and TRBJ2-6 gives the whole variable domain GAGVSQTPSNKVTEKGKYVELRCDPISGHTALYWYRQSLGQGPEFLIYFQGTGAADDSGLPNDRFFAVRPEGSVSTLKIQRTERGDSAVYLCASSYGTGAGANVLTFGAGSRLTVL.

A remark on this clonotype: One junction end disagrees with the germline gene, perhaps due to a read error. V usage is TRBV5-1 and J usage is TRBJ2-3; 10 nucleotides align to TRBD2. The CDR3 covers 14 residues. Germline V lookup: CDR1 SGHRS, CDR2 YFSETQ. In DNA form, the CDR3 reads TGCGCCAGCAGTTCGAGCGGGGGGGAGGATATGCAGTATTTT. Translated, it gives CASSSSGGEDMQYF.

A note on this clonotype: A much bigger clone sits one base away, suggesting this may be a read error. The V and J genes are TRBV29-1 and TRBJ2-5, with 11 bases that match TRBD2. Germline CDR1 SQVTM, CDR2 ANQGSEA. The CDR3 is 14 residues long. V was clipped by 7 bases and J by 2 bases; unmatched bases: 6. The CDR3 sequence is CSADGTSGQETQYF. The CDR3, as DNA: TGCAGCGCTGATGGGACTAGCGGACAAGAGACCCAGTACTTC.

On this clonotype: This may come from a read error, since a much larger clone is one base off. Without the conserved terminal phenylalanine or tryptophan, this CDR3 likely stems from a read error. The chain couples TRBV12-3 or TRBV12-4 to TRBJ2-5; 8 positions agree with TRBD1. V gave up 6 bases and J gave up 5 bases; unmatched junction bases: 17. The CDR3 length is 17 residues. The CDR3, as DNA: TGTGCCAGCAGCCCCCACATAGGGGCAGGGGGCGCGGAGACCCAGTACTTA. It translates to CASSPHIGAGGAETQYL.

As for this clonotype: Given a much more abundant clone one base away, this may be a read error. The chain carries TRBV29-1 and TRBJ1-2; possible D gene TRBD1, 6 bases. This CDR3 contains 11 residues. Germline CDR1 is SQVTM and CDR2 is ANQGSEA. CDR3 residues: CSLLGGDGYAF. DNA of the CDR3: TGCAGCCTACTGGGGGGCGATGGCTACGCCTTC.

This clonotype was observed a handful of times. The V gene is TRBV7-9, the J gene TRBJ2-1, with TRBD2 matching 10 bases. Trimming removed 1 base from V and 5 bases from J; junction bases left unmatched: 2. The CDR3 runs 15 residues. CDR1 is SEHNR, CDR2 FQNEAQ, per germline (reference sequence). DNA of the CDR3: TGTGCCAGCAGCTTAGGAACTAGCGGGGACAATGAGCAGTTCTTC. Translated, it gives CASSLGTSGDNEQFF.

Notes on this clonotype: This may arise from a read error, as a much more abundant clone is one base away. The conserved phenylalanine or tryptophan is not found at the CDR3 terminus, so this likely reflects a read error. The V gene is TRBV12-3 or TRBV12-4, the J gene TRBJ1-1; TRBD1 matches 10 bases. The CDR3 totals 13 residues. The V segment lost 8 bases and the J segment 4 bases; nucleotides outside the gene matches: 4. The CDR3 is CASGGTGATEAFC. The CDR3 coding sequence is TGTGCCAGCGGGGGGACAGGGGCCACTGAAGCTTTCTGT.

This clonotype has only one observation. This may be a read error, as it is one base from a much larger clone. The V gene is TRBV7-9, the J gene TRBJ1-3; D might be TRBD1 (5 bases). The CDR3 has 16 amino acids. The germline CDR1 and CDR2 sequences are SEHNR and FQNEAQ (reference sequence). CDR3 protein: CASSAAGRLSGNTVYF. DNA for the CDR3: TGTGCCAGCAGCGCCGCGGGACGACTCTCTGGAAACACCGTATATTTT.